The clone carrying this T cell receptor beta chain was recorded many times. Its antigen remains unidentified. The record originates from a study of CD8 T cells in ankylosing spondylitis. Study-wide results and caveats: Both synovial fluid and blood in reactive arthritis had previously been reported to carry some motif variants. It was reported that disease-linked clones were significantly enriched in matched ankylosing spondylitis synovial fluid. Among TCR beta sequences, a motif of several highly homologous variants appeared characteristic of ankylosing spondylitis blood. With a CD8+ phenotype, disease-linked clones were relatively rare in peripheral blood.

Making use of molecular barcodes, quantitative 5'-RACE generated TCR beta libraries. MiXCR, run by TCRdb on the 5' RACE reads, gives a single entry per CDR3 protein. The repertoire holds 250,000 to 350,000 distinct CDR3 sequences, roughly 8% seen once, with roughly 15% in the top ten. Sequences were obtained from blood, either unsorted or a sorted T cell fraction (not recorded which). The receptor was isolated from a male donor with ankylosing spondylitis.

CDR3 residues: CASSLAVWGDIQYF. CDR3 in DNA: TGTGCCAGCAGCTTAGCTGTATGGGGGGACATTCAGTACTTC. The rearrangement uses TRBV7-8 and TRBJ2-4, with D possibly matching TRBD2 (6 bases). Looked up from germline, CDR1 is SGHVS and CDR2 is FQNEAQ. The V and J ends lost 0 bases and 8 bases respectively, with 11 bases between them. This CDR3 is built from 14 residues.